The next 12 T cell receptor beta chains were all read from a single sample in a study of blood T cell repertoires in COVID-19. The protocol was immunoSEQ multiplex PCR, while the TCRdb copy is restricted to in-frame clones and leaves out a portion. This table holds around 620,000 clones, just under 90% found once. The sequencing input was peripheral blood. These receptors were obtained from a woman in her late teens or twenties with acute or convalescent COVID-19.

This clone was seen once. This chain connects TRBV7-9 to TRBJ2-2; possible D gene TRBD2, 5 bases. The CDR3 length is 15 residues. Germline V CDR1 and CDR2: SEHNR, FQNEAQ (reference sequence). V shed 4 bases and J shed 5 bases, with 14 bases lying between them. The CDR3 region is CASSWTSGGTGELFF. The CDR3 bases are TGTGCCAGCAGCTGGACGTCCGGCGGGACCGGGGAGCTGTTTTTT.

The chain carries TRBV5-1 and TRBJ2-1; D may be TRBD2 (6 bases). Germline V lookup: CDR1 SGHRS, CDR2 YFSETQ. This CDR3 has 19 amino acids. The V and J ends lost 0 bases and 2 bases respectively, with 21 bases between them. The CDR3 loop is CASSLAPLSPTGAYNEQFF. The CDR3 bases are TGCGCCAGCAGCTTGGCTCCGTTGAGTCCCACGGGGGCCTACAATGAGCAGTTCTTC.

J is TRBJ2-7 and V is TRBV15; 7 bases are shared with TRBD2. J was trimmed by 6 bases and V by 5 bases; bases with no gene match: 16. The CDR3 sequence is 16 residues long. Germline CDR1 and CDR2: LNHNV and YYDKDF (reference sequence). In DNA, the CDR3 is TGTGCCACCAGCGAGGCGCCAGCGGGGCATCGGGTCGAGCAGTACTTC. This translates into CATSEAPAGHRVEQYF.

The chain joins TRBV28 to TRBJ1-5; 9 bases match TRBD1. The V segment lost 4 bases and the J segment 2 bases; nucleotides outside the gene matches: 3. The germline gives CDR1 MDHEN, CDR2 SYDVKM. There are 15 residues in the CDR3. The CDR3 spells CASSSGQGGNQPQHF. The CDR3 DNA sequence: TGTGCCAGCAGTTCGGGACAGGGAGGCAATCAGCCCCAGCATTTT.

This chain joins TRBV6-5 and TRBJ1-2; no definite D call. The CDR3 length is 12 residues. Per the germline V gene, CDR1 is MNHEY and CDR2 is SVGAGI. The V and J ends lost 4 bases and 6 bases respectively, with 9 bases between them. The CDR3 loop is CASSFRGHGYTF. The CDR3 nucleotides read TGTGCCAGCAGTTTTAGAGGGCATGGCTACACCTTC.

The V and J genes are TRBV9 and TRBJ1-3; TRBD1 matches 7 bases. V lost 2 bases and J lost 0; bases outside the gene matches: 8. The CDR3 contains 17 residues. The V gene's germline CDR1 is SGDLS and CDR2 YYNGEE. Here the CDR3 reads CASSVEGDRHSGNTIYF. The CDR3 DNA follows: TGTGCCAGCAGCGTTGAGGGGGACAGACACTCTGGAAACACCATATATTTT. The entire variable domain, with the rest obtained from reference TRBV9 and TRBJ1-3, is as follows: DSGVTQTPKHLITATGQRVTLRCSPRSGDLSVYWYQQSLDQGLQFLIQYYNGEERAKGNILERFSAQQFPDLHSELNLSSLELGDSALYFCASSVEGDRHSGNTIYFGEGSWLTVV.

J is TRBJ2-7 and V is TRBV6-5, with TRBD2 identical over 7 bases. The V gene's germline CDR1 is MNHEY and CDR2 SVGAGI. This CDR3 has 14 amino acids. After removal of 0 bases from V and 2 bases from J, the junction contained 1 base not matched to a gene. The CDR3 sequence: CASSYSGTTYEQYF. DNA for the CDR3: TGTGCCAGCAGTTACTCAGGGACTACCTACGAGCAGTACTTC.

J is TRBJ1-4 and V is TRBV30; maybe TRBD1 (6 bases). This CDR3 has 12 amino acids. The germline V gene encodes CDR1 GTSNPN and CDR2 SVGIG (reference sequence). Between the trimmed V and J ends, which lost 6 bases and 6 bases, there was a span of 11 bases. In nucleotides, the CDR3 is TGTGCCTGCACAGGGTTGTATGAAAAACTGTTTTTT. Translated: CACTGLYEKLFF.

This chain uses TRBV15 with TRBJ1-1; D remains ambiguous. This CDR3 contains 17 residues. The germline V and J ends were trimmed by 1 base and 0 bases, with 15 bases remaining between them. Germline V gene data show CDR1 as LNHNV and CDR2 as YYDKDF (reference sequence). CDR3 nucleotides: TGTGCCACCAGCAGAGGATTGGGCGAACCCATGAACACTGAAGCTTTCTTT. It codes for CATSRGLGEPMNTEAFF.

V and J are TRBV7-2 and TRBJ2-2; D is undetermined. From germline, CDR1 is SGHTA and CDR2 FQGNSA. V lost 0 bases to trimming and J lost 2 bases, with 7 bases between them. CDR3 size: 15 residues. CDR3 sequence: CASSLAGVNTGELFF. In DNA form, the CDR3 reads TGTGCCAGCAGCTTAGCCGGTGTAAACACCGGGGAGCTGTTTTTT.

This chain connects TRBV5-1 to TRBJ2-7, with D perhaps matching TRBD2 (5 bases). This CDR3 spans 14 amino acids. V lost 0 bases and J 1 base, leaving 8 bases between the germline ends. Germline V gene data show CDR1 as SGHRS and CDR2 as YFSETQ. DNA of the CDR3: TGCGCCAGCAGCTTGGCGGGGTTATCCTACGAGCAGTACTTC. It translates to CASSLAGLSYEQYF.

The V and J genes are TRBV6-6 and TRBJ1-2, with TRBD1 identical over 7 bases. After removal of 6 bases from V and 7 bases from J, the junction contained 5 bases not matched to a gene. The germline gives CDR1 MNHNY, CDR2 SVGAGI (reference sequence). The CDR3 spans 12 residues. CDR3 sequence (DNA): TGTGCCAGCAGCATGACAGGGACTGGCTACACCTTC. Its protein product is CASSMTGTGYTF.